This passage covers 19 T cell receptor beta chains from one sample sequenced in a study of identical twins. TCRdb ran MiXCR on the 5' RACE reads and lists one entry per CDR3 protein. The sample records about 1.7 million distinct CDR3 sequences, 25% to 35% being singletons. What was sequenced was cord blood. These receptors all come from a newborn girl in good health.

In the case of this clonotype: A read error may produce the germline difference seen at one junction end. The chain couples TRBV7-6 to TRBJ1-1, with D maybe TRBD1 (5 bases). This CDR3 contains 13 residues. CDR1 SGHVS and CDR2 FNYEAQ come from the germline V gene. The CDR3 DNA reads TGTGCCAGCAGCTTAGAGGGGTTCACTGATGCTTTCTTT. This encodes CASSLEGFTDAFF.

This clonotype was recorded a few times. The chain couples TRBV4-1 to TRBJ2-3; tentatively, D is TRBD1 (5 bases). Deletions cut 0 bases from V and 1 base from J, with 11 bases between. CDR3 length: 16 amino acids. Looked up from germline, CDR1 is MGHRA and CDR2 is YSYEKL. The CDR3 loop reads CASSQDGARRTDTQYF. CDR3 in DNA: TGCGCCAGCAGCCAAGATGGGGCTAGACGCACAGATACGCAGTATTTT.

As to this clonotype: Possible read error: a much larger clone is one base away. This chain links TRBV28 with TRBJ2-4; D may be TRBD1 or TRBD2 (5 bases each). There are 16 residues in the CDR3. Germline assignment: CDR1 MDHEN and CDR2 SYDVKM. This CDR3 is CASRPQGRLAKNIRYF. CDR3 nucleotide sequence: TGTGCCAGCAGACCCCAGGGACGGCTAGCCAAAAACATTCGGTACTTC.

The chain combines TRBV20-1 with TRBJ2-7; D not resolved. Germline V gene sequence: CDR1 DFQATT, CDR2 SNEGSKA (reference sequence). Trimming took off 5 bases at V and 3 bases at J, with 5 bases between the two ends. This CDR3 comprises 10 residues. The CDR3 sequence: CSAYNYEQYF. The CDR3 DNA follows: TGCAGTGCTTACAACTACGAGCAGTACTTC.

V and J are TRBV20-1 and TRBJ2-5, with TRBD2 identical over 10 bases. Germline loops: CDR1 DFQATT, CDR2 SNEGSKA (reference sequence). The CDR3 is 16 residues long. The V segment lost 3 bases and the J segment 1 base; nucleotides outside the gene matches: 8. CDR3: CSARLAGGVSQETQYF. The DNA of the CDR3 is TGCAGTGCTAGGTTAGCGGGAGGAGTCTCCCAAGAGACCCAGTACTTC.

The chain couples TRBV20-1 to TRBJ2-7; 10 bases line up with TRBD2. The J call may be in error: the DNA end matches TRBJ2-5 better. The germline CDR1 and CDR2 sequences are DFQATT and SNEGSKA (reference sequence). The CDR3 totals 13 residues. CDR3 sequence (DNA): TGCAGTGCTAGACTAGCGGGGGAAGAGACCCAGTACTTC. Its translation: CSARLAGEETQYF.

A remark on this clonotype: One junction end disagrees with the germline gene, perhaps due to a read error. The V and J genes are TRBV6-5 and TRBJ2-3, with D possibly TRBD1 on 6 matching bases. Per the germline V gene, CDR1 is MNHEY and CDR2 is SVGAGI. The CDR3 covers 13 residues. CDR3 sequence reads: CAGRGHLTDTQYF. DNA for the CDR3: TGTGCCGGCAGGGGACACCTTACAGATACGCAGTATTTT.

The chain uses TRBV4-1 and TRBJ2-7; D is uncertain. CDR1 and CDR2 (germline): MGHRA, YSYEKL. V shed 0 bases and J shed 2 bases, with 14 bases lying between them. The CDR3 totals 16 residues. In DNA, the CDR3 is TGCGCCAGCAGCCAAGATCGGGTGGGGTCGACCTACGAGCAGTACTTC. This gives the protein CASSQDRVGSTYEQYF.

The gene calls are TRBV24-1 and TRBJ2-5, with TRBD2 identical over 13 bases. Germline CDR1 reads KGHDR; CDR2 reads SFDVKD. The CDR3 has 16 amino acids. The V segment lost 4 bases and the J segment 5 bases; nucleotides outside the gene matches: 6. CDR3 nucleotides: TGTGCCACCAGTGACTTCGGACTAGCGGGAGCGGAGACCCAGTACTTC. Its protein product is CATSDFGLAGAETQYF.

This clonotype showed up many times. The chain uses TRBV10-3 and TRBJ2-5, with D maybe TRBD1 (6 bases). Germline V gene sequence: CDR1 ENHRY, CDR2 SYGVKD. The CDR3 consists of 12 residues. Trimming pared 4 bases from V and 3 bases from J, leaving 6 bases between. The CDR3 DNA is TGTGCCATCAGTGGACAGGAAGAGACCCAGTACTTC. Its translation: CAISGQEETQYF.

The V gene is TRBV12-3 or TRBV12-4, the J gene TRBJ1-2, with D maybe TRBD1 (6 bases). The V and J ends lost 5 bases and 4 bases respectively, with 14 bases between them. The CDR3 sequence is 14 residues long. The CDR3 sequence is CASSLETGLYGYTF. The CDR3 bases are TGTGCCAGCAGTCTCGAGACAGGCCTCTATGGCTACACCTTC.

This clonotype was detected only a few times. CDR3 amino acids: CSARAQNSNQPQHF. Here the CDR3 DNA reads TGCAGTGCTAGAGCGCAGAATAGCAATCAGCCCCAGCATTTT. The V call is TRBV20-1, the J call TRBJ1-5; D ambiguous. In germline, CDR1 is DFQATT, CDR2 SNEGSKA (reference sequence). The ends were cut back, 1 base at V and 0 bases at J, with 7 bases in the middle. The CDR3 spans 14 residues.

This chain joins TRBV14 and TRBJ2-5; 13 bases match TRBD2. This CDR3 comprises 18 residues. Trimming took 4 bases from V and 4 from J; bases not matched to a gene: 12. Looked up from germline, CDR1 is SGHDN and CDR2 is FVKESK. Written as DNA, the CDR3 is TGTGCCAGCAGCCCCGGAAGGTGGGGGACTAGCGGGATAGAGACCCAGTACTTC. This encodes CASSPGRWGTSGIETQYF.

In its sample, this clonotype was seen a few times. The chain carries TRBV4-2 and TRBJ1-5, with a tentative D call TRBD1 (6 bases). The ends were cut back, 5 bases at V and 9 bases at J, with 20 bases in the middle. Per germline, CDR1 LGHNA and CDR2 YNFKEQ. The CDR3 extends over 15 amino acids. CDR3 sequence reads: CASSNTGQGIGPQHF. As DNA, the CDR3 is TGTGCCAGCAGCAACACCGGCCAGGGGATCGGGCCCCAGCATTTT.

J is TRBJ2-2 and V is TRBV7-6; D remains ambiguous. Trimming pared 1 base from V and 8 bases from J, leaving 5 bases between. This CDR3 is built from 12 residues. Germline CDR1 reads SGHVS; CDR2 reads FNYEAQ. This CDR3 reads CASSLGMGELFF. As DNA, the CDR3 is TGTGCCAGCAGCTTAGGGATGGGGGAGCTGTTTTTT.

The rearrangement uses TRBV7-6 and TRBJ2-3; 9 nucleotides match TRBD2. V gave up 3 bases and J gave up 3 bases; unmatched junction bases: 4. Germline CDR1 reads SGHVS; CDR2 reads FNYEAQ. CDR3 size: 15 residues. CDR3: CASSFRLAETDTQYF. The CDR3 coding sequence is TGTGCCAGCAGCTTCCGACTAGCGGAGACAGATACGCAGTATTTT.

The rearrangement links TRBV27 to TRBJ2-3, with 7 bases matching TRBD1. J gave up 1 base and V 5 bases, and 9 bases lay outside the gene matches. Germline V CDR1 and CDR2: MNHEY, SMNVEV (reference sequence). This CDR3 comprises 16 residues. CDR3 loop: CASSGATGWGTDTQYF. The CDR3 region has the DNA TGTGCCAGCAGTGGGGCGACAGGGTGGGGCACAGATACGCAGTATTTT.

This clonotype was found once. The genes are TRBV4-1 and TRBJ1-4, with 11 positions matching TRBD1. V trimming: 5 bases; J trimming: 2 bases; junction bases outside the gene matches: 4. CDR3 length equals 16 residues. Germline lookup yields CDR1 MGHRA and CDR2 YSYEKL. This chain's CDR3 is CASSGGQGATNEKLFF. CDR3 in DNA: TGCGCCAGCAGCGGTGGACAGGGGGCGACTAATGAAAAACTGTTTTTT.

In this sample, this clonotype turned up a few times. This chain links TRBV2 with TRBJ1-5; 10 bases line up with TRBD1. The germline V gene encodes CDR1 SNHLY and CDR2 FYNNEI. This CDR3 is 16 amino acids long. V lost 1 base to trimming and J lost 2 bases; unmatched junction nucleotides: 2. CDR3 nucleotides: TGTGCCAGCAGTGAAGTGACAGGGGGCGGCAATCAGCCCCAGCATTTT. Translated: CASSEVTGGGNQPQHF.